This T cell receptor beta chain was documented in a study of T cell changes during pregnancy in multiple sclerosis (dated by TCRdb to between 2019 and 2020). Notes on the research overall: The study examined how the T cell repertoire changed over the course of pregnancy in women with multiple sclerosis.

Library construction relied on the immunoSEQ multiplex PCR assay. Imported from immuneACCESS, the table was reduced by TCRdb to in-frame sequences with V and J called. These copies leave out some clones; in studies compared against another copy, an unresolved V gene accounts for under half, and the cause of the remainder is not known. This sample comprises 55,000 to 70,000 clones, 80% to 90% of them detected only once. The ten top clones hold roughly 2.5% of the sample. Relative to germline, V is 2 bases shorter and J is 0 bases shorter, with 20 bases between their ends. The CDR3 sequence holds 18 residues, the cysteine and phenylalanine included. Only CDR3 DNA is held: 54 bases, read in frame from base 1. CDR1 and CDR2, per the germline V gene (reference sequence), are GTSNPN and SVGIG. Comments on this clone: The clone's antigen remains unknown. Nothing much larger sits one base from this clone, and base qualities are not available.

The input for sequencing was peripheral blood, taken in the first trimester of pregnancy. This receptor was obtained from a female donor with multiple sclerosis, enrolled in a pregnancy study. The V gene is TRBV30 and the J gene is TRBJ1-3; a tentative D call is TRBD1 (6 bases match). CDR3 loop: CAWSQDRLSRLSGNTIYF. The DNA sequence follows: TGTGCCTGGAGTCAGGACAGACTCAGTCGACTCTCTGGAAACACCATATATTTT.